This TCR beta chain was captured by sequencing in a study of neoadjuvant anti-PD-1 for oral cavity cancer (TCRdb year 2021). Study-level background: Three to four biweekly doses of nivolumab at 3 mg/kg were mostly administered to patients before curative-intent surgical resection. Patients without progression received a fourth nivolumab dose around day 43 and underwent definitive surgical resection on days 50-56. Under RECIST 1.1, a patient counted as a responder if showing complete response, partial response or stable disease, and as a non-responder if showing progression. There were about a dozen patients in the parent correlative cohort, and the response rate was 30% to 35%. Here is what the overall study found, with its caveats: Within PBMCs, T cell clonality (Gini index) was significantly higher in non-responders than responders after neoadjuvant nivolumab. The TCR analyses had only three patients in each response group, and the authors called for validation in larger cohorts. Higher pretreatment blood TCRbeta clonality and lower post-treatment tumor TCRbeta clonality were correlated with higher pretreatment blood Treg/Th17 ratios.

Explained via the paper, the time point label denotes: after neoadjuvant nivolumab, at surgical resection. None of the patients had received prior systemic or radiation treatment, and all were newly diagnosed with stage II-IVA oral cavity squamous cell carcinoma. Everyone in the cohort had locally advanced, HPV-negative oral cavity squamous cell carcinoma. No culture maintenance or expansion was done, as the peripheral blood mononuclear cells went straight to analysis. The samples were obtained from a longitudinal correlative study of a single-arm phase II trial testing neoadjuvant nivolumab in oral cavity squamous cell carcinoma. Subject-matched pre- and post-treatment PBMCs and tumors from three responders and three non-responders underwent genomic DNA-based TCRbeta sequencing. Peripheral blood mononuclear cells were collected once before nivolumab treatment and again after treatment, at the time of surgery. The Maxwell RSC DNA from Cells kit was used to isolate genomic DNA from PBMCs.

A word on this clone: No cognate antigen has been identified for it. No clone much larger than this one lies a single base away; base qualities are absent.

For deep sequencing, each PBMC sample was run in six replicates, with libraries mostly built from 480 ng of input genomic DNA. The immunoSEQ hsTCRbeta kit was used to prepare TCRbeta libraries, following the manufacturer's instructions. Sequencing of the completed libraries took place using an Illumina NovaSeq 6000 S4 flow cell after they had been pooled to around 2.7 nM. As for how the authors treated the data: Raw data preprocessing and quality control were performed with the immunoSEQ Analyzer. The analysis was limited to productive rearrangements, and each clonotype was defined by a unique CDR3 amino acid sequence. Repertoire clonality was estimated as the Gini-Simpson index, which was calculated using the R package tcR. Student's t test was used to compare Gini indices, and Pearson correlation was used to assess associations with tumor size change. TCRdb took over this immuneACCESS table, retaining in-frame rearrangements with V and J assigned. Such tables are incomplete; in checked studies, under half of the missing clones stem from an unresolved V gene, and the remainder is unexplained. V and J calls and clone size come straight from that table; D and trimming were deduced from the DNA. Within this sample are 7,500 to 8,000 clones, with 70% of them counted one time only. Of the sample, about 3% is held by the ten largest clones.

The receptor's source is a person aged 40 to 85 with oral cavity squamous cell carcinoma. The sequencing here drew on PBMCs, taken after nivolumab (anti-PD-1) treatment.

The CDR3 region reads CASSQSMDRGYEQYF. Read as DNA, the sequence is TGTGCCAGCAGCCAATCTATGGACAGGGGATACGAGCAGTACTTC. The receptor chain draws on TRBV9 and TRBJ2-7, with 9 middle bases fitting TRBD1. V loses 4 bases at its end and J loses 4 bases; junction bases beyond the gene matches: 9. The CDR3 runs 15 residues from the cysteine to the phenylalanine. CDR3 DNA only is kept here, 45 bases in frame from base 1. In the germline V gene, CDR1 corresponds to SGDLS and CDR2 to YYNGEE. Joined to the reference TRBV9 and TRBJ2-7 proteins, this CDR3 gives the full variable domain: DSGVTQTPKHLITATGQRVTLRCSPRSGDLSVYWYQQSLDQGLQFLIQYYNGEERAKGNILERFSAQQFPDLHSELNLSSLELGDSALYFCASSQSMDRGYEQYFGPGTRLTVT.